The TCR beta chain under discussion was sequenced for a study of OX40 agonist ivuxolimab in advanced cancers. Study overall: Dose-escalation patients had hepatocellular carcinoma, melanoma, renal cell or head and neck cancer. Prior checkpoint blockade (anti-PD-1, anti-PD-L1 or anti-CTLA-4) was permitted; less than 45% had it.

Findings of the study overall: On average, a greater number of expanded clones characterised CD8+ T cells relative to CD4+.

The CDR3 spans 16 residues. The ends were cut back, 1 base at V and 3 bases at J, with 16 bases in the middle. Per germline, CDR1 SGHAT and CDR2 FQDESV (reference sequence). Some clones are missing from TCRdb's copy, which holds only in-frame ones; the method was immunoSEQ multiplex PCR. Of tens of thousands of clones listed, around 80% are singletons. Concerning this clone: Its antigen is unidentified.

The receptor's source is an adult with an advanced solid tumor such as melanoma, head and neck, liver or kidney cancer. The J gene is TRBJ2-7, the V gene TRBV11-1, with D tentatively TRBD2 (5 bases). Sequenced material: CD4+ or CD8+ T cells sorted from blood, taken in a trial of the OX40 agonist ivuxolimab. The CDR3 spells CASSLGGQAIDYEQYF. The CDR3 DNA sequence: TGTGCCAGCAGCTTAGGCGGGCAGGCTATAGACTACGAGCAGTACTTC.